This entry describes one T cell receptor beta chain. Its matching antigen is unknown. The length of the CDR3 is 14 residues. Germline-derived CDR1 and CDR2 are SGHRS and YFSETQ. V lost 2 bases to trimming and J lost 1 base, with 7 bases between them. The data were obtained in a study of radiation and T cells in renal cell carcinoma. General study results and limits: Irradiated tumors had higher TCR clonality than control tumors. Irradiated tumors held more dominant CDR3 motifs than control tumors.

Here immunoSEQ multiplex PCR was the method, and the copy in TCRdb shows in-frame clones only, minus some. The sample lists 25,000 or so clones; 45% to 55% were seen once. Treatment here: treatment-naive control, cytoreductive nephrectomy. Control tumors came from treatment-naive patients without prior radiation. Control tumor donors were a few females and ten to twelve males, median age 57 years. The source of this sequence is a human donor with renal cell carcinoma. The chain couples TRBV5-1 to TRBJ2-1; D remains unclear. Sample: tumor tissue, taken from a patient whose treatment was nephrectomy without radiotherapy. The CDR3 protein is CASSLSRSYNEQFF. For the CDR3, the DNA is TGCGCCAGCAGCTTAAGCCGTTCCTACAATGAGCAGTTCTTC. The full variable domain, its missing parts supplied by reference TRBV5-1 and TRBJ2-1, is KAGVTQTPRYLIKTRGQQVTLSCSPISGHRSVSWYQQTPGQGLQFLFEYFSETQRNKGNFPGRFSGRQFSNSRSEMNVSTLELGDSALYLCASSLSRSYNEQFFGPGTRLTVL.